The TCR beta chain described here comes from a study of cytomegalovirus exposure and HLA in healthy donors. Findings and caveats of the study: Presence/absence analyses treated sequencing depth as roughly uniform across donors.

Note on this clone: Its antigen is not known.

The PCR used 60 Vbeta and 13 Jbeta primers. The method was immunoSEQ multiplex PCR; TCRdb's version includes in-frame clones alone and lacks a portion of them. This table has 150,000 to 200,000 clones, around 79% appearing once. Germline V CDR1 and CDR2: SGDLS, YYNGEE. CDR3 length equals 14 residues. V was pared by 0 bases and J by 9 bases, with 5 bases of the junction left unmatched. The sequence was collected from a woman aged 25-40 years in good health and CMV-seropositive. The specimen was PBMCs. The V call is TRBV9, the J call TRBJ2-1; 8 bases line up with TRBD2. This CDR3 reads CASSVDGGATEQFF. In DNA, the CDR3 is TGTGCCAGCAGCGTAGACGGGGGGGCCACTGAGCAGTTCTTC. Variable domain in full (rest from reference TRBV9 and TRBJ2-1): DSGVTQTPKHLITATGQRVTLRCSPRSGDLSVYWYQQSLDQGLQFLIQYYNGEERAKGNILERFSAQQFPDLHSELNLSSLELGDSALYFCASSVDGGATEQFFGPGTRLTVL.